This T cell receptor (beta chain) was sequenced in a study of T cell responses to AZD1222 COVID-19 vaccine. Findings and caveats of the study: Recipients of two AZD1222 doses showed rising Spike-specific TCR breadth and depth.

Method: immunoSEQ multiplex PCR; TCRdb's copy keeps in-frame clones and lacks some. Here the sample spans some 200,000 clones, more than 70% being singletons. To note about this clone: Antigen: not known.

The material was peripheral blood, obtained 28 days after the second AZD1222 dose. This clonotype was obtained from an adult who received the AZD1222 COVID-19 vaccine.

CDR3 bases: TGTGCCAGCAGCTCCCCCATAGCGGGAGGGCCATTTCCCGACAATGAGCAGTTCTTC. Translating it yields CASSSPIAGGPFPDNEQFF. The genes are TRBV7-3 and TRBJ2-1; 11 bases agree with TRBD2. The CDR3 runs 19 residues. CDR1 SGHTA and CDR2 FQGTGA come from the germline V gene. The V segment lost 4 bases and the J segment 5 bases; nucleotides outside the gene matches: 16.